This T cell receptor beta chain was identified during a study of OX40 agonist ivuxolimab in advanced cancers. Background on the study: Patients received ivuxolimab, an agonistic anti-OX40 (CD134) antibody.

CDR3 size: 13 residues. Trimming removed 6 bases from V and 4 bases from J, with 12 bases in between. The germline V gene encodes CDR1 SNHLY and CDR2 FYNNEI. Details on this clone: What it recognizes is unknown.

Whole-study findings and limits: CD4+ T cells averaged fewer expanded clones than CD8+ T cells.

Method: immunoSEQ multiplex PCR; TCRdb's copy keeps in-frame clones and lacks some. The sample lists tens of thousands of clones; 86% were seen once. The V and J genes are TRBV2 and TRBJ1-1; the D is unclear. This clonotype originated in an adult with an advanced solid tumor such as melanoma, head and neck, liver or kidney cancer. The specimen comprised CD4+ or CD8+ T cells sorted from blood, sampled in a trial of the OX40 agonist ivuxolimab. The CDR3 spells CASRNDRGTEAFF. The CDR3 DNA reads as TGTGCCAGCAGGAACGACCGGGGCACTGAAGCTTTCTTT.